This entry features one T cell receptor beta chain sequence. The data were obtained in a study of T cell responses to AZD1222 COVID-19 vaccine. V was pared by 5 bases and J by 4 bases, with 23 bases between. Germline values: CDR1 MNHNY, CDR2 SVGAGI (reference sequence). This CDR3 is 17 amino acids long. TCRdb keeps only in-frame clones here, not all; method: immunoSEQ multiplex PCR. The data contain approximately 110,000 clones, approximately 90% of them singletons. The chain carries TRBV6-6 and TRBJ1-1; maybe TRBD1 (6 bases). The TCR was taken from an adult who received the AZD1222 COVID-19 vaccine. The sequencing here drew on peripheral blood, taken 28 days after the second AZD1222 dose. CDR3 coding DNA: TGTGCCAGCAGTCCTCGGGGCCCTACAGGGTTGAGCACTGAAGCTTTCTTT. As protein: CASSPRGPTGLSTEAFF.